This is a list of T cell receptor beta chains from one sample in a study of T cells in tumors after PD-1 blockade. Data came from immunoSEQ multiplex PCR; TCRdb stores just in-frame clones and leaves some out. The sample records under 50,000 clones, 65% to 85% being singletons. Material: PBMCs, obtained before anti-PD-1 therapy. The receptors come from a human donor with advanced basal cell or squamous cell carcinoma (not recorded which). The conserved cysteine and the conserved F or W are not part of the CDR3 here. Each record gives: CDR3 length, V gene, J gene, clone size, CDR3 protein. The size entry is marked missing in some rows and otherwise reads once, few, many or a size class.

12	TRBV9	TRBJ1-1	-	ASSVGAVFTEAF
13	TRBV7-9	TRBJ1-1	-	ASSFLSQGNTEAF
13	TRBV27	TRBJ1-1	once	ASSLYGGGNTEAF
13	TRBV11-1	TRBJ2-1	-	ASSPGLALYNEQF
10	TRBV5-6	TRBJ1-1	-	ASSLSPGATF
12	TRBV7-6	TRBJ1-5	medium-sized	ASSSNRGSQPQH
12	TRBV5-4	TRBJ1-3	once	ASSLGGSGNTIY
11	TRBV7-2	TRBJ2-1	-	ASSLVAVDEQF
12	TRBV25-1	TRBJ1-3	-	ASSDATSGNTIY
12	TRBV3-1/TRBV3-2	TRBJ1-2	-	ASSLRTGDSGYT
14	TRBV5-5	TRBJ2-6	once	ASSTRTTGGANVLT
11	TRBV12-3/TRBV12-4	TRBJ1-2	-	ASSLQGAGGYT
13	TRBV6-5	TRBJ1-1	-	ASSKRQTGNTEAF
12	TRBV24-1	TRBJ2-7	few	ATSDPGQPYEQY
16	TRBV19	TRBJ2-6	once	ASSIDYGRGSGANVLT
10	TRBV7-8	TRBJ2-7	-	ASTDIRGAQY
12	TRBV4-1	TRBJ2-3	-	ASSQERRAGERY
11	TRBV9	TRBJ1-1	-	ASSVMGGTEAF
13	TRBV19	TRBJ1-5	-	ASSWPNYSNQPQH
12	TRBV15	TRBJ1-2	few	ATSAPPARHGYT
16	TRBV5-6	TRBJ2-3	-	ASSPGTSQSKVTDTQY
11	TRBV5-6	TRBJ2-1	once	ASSPGRGIEQF
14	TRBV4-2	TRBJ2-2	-	ASSPYSGRNTGELF
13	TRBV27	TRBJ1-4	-	ASSEHVATNEKLF